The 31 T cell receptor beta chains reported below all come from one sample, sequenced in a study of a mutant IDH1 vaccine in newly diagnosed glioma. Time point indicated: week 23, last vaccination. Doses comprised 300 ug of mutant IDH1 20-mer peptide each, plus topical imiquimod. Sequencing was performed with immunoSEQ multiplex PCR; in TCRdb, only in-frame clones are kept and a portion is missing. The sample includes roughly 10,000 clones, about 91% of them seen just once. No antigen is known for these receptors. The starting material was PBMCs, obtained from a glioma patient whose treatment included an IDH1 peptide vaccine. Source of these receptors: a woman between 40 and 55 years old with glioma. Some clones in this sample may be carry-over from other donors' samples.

CDR3 sequence: CACAAGPNTEAFF. The CDR3 DNA follows: TGTGCCTGTGCGGCAGGCCCTAACACTGAAGCTTTCTTT. This chain joins TRBV30 and TRBJ1-1; D unresolved. The CDR3 covers 13 residues. Trimming shortened V by 6 bases and J by 2 bases, and 13 bases separated the two germline ends. Germline V gene data show CDR1 as GTSNPN and CDR2 as SVGIG (reference sequence).

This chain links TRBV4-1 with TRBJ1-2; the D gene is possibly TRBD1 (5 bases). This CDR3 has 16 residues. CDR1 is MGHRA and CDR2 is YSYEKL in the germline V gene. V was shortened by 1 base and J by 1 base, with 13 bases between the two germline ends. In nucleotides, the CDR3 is TGCGCCAGCAGCCAAGGACAGTCGGGGAATAACTATGGCTACACCTTC. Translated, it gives CASSQGQSGNNYGYTF.

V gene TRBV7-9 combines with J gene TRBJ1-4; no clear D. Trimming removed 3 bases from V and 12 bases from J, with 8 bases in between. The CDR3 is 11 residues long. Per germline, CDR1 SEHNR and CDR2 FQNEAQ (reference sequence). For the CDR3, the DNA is TGTGCCAGCAGCTTTGCTACCCAACTGTTTTTT. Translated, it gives CASSFATQLFF.

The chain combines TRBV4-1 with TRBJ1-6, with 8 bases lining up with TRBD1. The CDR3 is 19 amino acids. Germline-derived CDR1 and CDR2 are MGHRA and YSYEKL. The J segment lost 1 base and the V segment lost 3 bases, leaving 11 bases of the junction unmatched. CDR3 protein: CASSQEGQGRGSYNSPLHF. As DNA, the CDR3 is TGCGCCAGCAGCCAGGAAGGACAGGGTCGGGGATCCTATAATTCACCCCTCCACTTT.

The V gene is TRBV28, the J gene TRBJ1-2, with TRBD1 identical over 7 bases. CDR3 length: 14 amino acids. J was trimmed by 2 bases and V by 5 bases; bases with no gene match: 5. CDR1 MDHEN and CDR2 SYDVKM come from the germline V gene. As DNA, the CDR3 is TGTGCCAGCAGTCCACGGGACAGAAACTATGGCTACACCTTC. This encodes CASSPRDRNYGYTF.

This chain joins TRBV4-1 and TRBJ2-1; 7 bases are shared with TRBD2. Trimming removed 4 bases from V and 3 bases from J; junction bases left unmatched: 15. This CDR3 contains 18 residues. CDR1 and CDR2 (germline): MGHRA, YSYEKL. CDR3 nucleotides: TGCGCCAGCAGCCTGGGAGGGATTATAGCGGAACTCTACAATGAGCAGTTCTTC. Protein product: CASSLGGIIAELYNEQFF.

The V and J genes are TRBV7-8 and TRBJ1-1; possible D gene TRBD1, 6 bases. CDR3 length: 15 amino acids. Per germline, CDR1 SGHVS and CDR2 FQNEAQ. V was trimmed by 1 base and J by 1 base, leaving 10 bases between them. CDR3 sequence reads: CASSLGGARNTEAFF. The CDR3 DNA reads TGTGCCAGCAGCTTAGGGGGGGCGAGGAACACTGAAGCTTTCTTT.

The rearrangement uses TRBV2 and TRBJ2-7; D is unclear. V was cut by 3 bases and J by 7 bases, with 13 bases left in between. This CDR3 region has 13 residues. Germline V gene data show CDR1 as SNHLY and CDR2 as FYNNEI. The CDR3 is CASSEWVPREQYF. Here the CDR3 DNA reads TGTGCCAGCAGTGAGTGGGTCCCTAGAGAGCAGTACTTC. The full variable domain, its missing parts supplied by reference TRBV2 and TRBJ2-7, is EPEVTQTPSHQVTQMGQEVILRCVPISNHLYFYWYRQILGQKVEFLVSFYNNEISEKSEIFDDQFSVERPDGSNFTLKIRSTKLEDSAMYFCASSEWVPREQYFGPGTRLTVT.

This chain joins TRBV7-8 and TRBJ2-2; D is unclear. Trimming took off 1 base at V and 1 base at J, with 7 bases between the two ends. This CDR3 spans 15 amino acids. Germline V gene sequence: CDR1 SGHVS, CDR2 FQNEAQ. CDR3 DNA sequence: TGTGCCAGCAGCTTAGAGTTGTGGAACACCGGGGAGCTGTTTTTT. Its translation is CASSLELWNTGELFF. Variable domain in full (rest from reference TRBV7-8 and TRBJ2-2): GAGVSQSPRYKVAKRGQDVALRCDPISGHVSLFWYQQALGQGPEFLTYFQNEAQLDKSGLPSDRFFAERPEGSVSTLKIQRTQQEDSAVYLCASSLELWNTGELFFGEGSRLTVL.

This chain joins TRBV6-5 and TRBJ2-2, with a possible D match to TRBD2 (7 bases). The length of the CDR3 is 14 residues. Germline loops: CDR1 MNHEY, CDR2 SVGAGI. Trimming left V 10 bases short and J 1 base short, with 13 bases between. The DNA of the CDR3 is TGTGCCACGCACAGGGAGGGGAACACCGGGGAGCTGTTTTTT. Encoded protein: CATHREGNTGELFF.

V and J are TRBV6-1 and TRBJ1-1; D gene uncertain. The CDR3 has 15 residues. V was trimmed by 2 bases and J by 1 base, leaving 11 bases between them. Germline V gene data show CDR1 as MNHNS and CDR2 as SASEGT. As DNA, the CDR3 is TGTGCCAGCAGTGAACCCGCCGACGGGAACACTGAAGCTTTCTTT. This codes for CASSEPADGNTEAFF.

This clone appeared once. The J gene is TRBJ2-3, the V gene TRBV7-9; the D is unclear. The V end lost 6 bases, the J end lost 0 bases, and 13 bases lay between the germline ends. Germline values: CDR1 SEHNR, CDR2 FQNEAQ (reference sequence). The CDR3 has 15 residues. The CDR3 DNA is TGTGCCAGCAGTGCCGACTTGTCTAGCACAGATACGCAGTATTTT. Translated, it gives CASSADLSSTDTQYF.

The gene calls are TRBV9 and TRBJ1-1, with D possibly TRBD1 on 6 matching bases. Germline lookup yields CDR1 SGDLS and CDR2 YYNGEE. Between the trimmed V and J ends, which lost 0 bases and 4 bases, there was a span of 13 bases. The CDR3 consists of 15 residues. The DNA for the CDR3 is TGTGCCAGCAGCGTAGAGGGGGGCTTGTTCACTGAAGCTTTCTTT. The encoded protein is CASSVEGGLFTEAFF. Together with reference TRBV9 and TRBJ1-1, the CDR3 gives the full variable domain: DSGVTQTPKHLITATGQRVTLRCSPRSGDLSVYWYQQSLDQGLQFLIQYYNGEERAKGNILERFSAQQFPDLHSELNLSSLELGDSALYFCASSVEGGLFTEAFFGQGTRLTVV.

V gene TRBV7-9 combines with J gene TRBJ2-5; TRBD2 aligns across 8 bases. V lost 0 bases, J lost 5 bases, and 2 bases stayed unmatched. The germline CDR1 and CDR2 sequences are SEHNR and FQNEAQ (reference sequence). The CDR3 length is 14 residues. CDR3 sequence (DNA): TGTGCCAGCAGCTTAGCCGGGGGGGGCGAGACCCAGTACTTC. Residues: CASSLAGGGETQYF.

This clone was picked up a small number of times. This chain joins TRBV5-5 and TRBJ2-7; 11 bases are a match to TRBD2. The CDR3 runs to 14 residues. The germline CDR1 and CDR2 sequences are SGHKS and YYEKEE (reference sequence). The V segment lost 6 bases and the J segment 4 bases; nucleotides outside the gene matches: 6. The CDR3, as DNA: TGTGCCAGCACCCCGGGACTAGCGGTATACGAGCAGTACTTC. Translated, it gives CASTPGLAVYEQYF.

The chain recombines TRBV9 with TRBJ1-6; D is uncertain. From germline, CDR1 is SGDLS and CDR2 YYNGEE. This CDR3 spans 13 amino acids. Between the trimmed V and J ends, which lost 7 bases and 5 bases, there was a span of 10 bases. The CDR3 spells CASASGNNSPLHF. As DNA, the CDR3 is TGTGCCAGCGCATCGGGGAATAATTCACCCCTCCACTTT.

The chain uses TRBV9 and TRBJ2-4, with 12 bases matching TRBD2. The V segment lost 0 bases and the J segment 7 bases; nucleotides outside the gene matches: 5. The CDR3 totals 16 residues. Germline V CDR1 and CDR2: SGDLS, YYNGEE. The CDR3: CASSVEPTSGRNIQYF. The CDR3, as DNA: TGTGCCAGCAGCGTAGAACCCACTAGCGGGAGGAACATTCAGTACTTC. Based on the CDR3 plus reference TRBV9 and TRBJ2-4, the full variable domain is DSGVTQTPKHLITATGQRVTLRCSPRSGDLSVYWYQQSLDQGLQFLIQYYNGEERAKGNILERFSAQQFPDLHSELNLSSLELGDSALYFCASSVEPTSGRNIQYFGAGTRLSVL.

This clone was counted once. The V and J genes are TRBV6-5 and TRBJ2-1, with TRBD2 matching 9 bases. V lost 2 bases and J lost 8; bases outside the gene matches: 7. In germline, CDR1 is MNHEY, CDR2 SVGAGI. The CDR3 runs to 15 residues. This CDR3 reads CASSYGRGGLYEQFF. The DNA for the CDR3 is TGTGCCAGCAGTTACGGGCGGGGGGGCCTCTATGAGCAGTTCTTC.

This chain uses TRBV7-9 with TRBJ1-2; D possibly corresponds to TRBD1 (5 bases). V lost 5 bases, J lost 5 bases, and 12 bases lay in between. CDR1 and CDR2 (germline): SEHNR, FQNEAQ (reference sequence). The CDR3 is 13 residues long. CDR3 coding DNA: TGTGCCAGCAGCCACGGGGGAGTATATGGCTACACCTTC. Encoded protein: CASSHGGVYGYTF.

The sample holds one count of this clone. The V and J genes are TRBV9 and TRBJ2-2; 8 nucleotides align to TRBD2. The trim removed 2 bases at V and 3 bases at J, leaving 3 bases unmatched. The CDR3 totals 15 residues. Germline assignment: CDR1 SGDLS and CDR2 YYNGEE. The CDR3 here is CASSVGGGYTGELFF. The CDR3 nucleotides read TGTGCCAGCAGCGTCGGGGGGGGATACACCGGGGAGCTGTTTTTT.

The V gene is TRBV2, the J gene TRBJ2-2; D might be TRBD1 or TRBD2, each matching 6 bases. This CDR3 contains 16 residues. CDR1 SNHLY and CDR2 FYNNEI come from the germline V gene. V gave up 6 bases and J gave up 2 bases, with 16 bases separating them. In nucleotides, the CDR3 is TGTGCCAGCAGGAGGGGGGCGGTAACTAACACCGGGGAGCTGTTTTTT. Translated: CASRRGAVTNTGELFF.

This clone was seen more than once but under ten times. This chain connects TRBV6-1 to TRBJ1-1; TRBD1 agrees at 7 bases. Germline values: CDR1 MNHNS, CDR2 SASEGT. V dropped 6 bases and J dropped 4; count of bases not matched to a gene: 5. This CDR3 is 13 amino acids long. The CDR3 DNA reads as TGTGCCAGCAGGAAGACAGGGAGCACTGAAGCTTTCTTT. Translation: CASRKTGSTEAFF.

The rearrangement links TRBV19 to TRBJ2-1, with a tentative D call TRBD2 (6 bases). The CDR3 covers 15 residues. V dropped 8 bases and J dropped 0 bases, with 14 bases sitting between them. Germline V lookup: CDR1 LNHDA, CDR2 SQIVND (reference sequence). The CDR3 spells CASLGLPGSYNEQFF. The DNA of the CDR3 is TGTGCCAGTCTCGGACTACCAGGCTCCTACAATGAGCAGTTCTTC.

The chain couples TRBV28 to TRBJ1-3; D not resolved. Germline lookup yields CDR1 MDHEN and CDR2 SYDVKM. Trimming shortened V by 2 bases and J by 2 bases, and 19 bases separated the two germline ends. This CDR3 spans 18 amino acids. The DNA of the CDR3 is TGTGCCAGCAGTTTACCATACTTGGAGGGTCAGGCTGGAAACACCATATATTTT. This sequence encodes CASSLPYLEGQAGNTIYF. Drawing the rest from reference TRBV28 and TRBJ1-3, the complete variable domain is DVKVTQSSRYLVKRTGEKVFLECVQDMDHENMFWYRQDPGLGLRLIYFSYDVKMKEKGDIPEGYSVSREKKERFSLILESASTNQTSMYLCASSLPYLEGQAGNTIYFGEGSWLTVV.

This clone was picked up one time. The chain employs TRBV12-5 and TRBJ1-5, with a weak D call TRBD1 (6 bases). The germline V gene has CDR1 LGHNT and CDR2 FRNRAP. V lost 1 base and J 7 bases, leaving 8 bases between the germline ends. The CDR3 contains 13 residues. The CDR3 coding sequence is TGTGCTAGTGGTTTGGGGGGGCGGCAGCCCCAGCATTTT. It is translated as CASGLGGRQPQHF.

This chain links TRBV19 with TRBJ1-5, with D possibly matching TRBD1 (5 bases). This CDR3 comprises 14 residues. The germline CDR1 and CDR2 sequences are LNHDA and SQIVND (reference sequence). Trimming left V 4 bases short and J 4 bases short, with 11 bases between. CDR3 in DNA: TGTGCCAGTAGTAGCAGGGCGACAAATCAGCCCCAGCATTTT. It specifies CASSSRATNQPQHF.

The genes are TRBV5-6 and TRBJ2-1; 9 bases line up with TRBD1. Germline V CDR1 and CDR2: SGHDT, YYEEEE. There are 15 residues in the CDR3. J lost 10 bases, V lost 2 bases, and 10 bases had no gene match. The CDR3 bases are TGTGCCAGCAGCTTAAGGACAGGGGTTGAGCGAGAGCAGTTCTTC. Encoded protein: CASSLRTGVEREQFF.

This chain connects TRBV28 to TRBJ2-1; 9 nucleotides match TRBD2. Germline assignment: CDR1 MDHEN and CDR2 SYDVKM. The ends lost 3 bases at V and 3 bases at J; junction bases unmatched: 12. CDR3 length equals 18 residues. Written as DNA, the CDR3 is TGTGCCAGCAGTTTCCTGTTTGGCGGGAGGGCGGACTACAATGAGCAGTTCTTC. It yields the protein CASSFLFGGRADYNEQFF.

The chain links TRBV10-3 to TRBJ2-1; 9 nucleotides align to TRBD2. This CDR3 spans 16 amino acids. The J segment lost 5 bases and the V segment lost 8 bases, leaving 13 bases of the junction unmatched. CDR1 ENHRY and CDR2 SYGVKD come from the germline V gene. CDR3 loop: CAIRSSGGPGNNEQFF. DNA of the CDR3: TGTGCCATCCGGAGTAGCGGGGGCCCAGGAAACAATGAGCAGTTCTTC.

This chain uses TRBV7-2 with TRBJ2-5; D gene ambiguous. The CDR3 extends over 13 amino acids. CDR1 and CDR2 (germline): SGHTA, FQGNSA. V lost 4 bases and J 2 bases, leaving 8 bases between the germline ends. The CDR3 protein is CASSWTAQETQYF. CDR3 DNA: TGTGCCAGCAGCTGGACGGCACAAGAGACCCAGTACTTC.

Here the CDR3 reads CASSPPTGGEKLFF. The CDR3 DNA follows: TGTGCCAGCAGCCCACCGACAGGGGGAGAAAAACTGTTTTTT. The rearrangement links TRBV7-9 to TRBJ1-4, with 9 bases that match TRBD1. The V and J ends lost 5 bases and 8 bases, in that order; junction bases with no gene match: 6. The CDR3 has 14 residues. Germline CDR1 is SEHNR and CDR2 is FQNEAQ (reference sequence).